Detailed here is one T cell receptor beta chain. Authors' analysis steps: Nucleated cell counts were estimated from reference gene primer amplification. Sequencing used immunoSEQ multiplex PCR; TCRdb keeps in-frame clones, though not all of them. V, J and clone size were drawn from that table, and D and trimming were deduced from the DNA. The table has hundreds of thousands of clones, approximately 90% seen once; the top ten hold around 13%. This specimen belongs to a study of blood T cell repertoires in COVID-19. Overall study: Spain, Italy and the United States supplied samples that represented acute and convalescent COVID-19. T cells, B-cell-depleted T cells, or PBMCs provided the cDNA or gDNA that served as material.

The V gene lost 6 bases and the J gene lost 5 bases, with 4 bases spanning the gap. CDR3 length: 11 residues. What was sequenced was peripheral blood. The rearrangement links TRBV12-3 or TRBV12-4 to TRBJ1-4; the D is unclear. This clonotype originated in a woman aged 60-75 years with acute or convalescent COVID-19. CDR3 in amino acids: CASSPNEKLFF. In DNA form, the CDR3 reads TGTGCCAGCAGCCCGAATGAAAAACTGTTTTTT.